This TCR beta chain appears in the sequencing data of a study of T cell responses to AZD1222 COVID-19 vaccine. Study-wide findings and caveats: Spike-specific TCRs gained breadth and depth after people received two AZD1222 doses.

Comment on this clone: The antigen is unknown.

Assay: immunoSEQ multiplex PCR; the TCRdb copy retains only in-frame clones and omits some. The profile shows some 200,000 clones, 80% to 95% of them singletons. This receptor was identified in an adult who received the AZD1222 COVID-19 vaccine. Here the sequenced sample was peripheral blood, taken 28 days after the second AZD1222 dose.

The CDR3 DNA sequence: TGCAGTGCTCGGCCCTGGGAGGGGCAGTTCTTC. Its translation: CSARPWEGQFF. The chain combines TRBV20-1 with TRBJ2-1; 7 positions match TRBD2. The CDR3 totals 11 residues. V lost 5 bases to trimming and J lost 12 bases; unmatched junction nucleotides: 7. The V gene's germline CDR1 is DFQATT and CDR2 SNEGSKA (reference sequence).